The 16 T cell receptor beta chains in this list originate from one sample, sequenced in a study of blood T cell repertoires in COVID-19. Produced via immunoSEQ multiplex PCR; TCRdb's table is partial and in-frame only. The sample carries around 250,000 clones, roughly 86% recorded once. The sequenced sample consisted of PBMCs or T cells enriched from blood (not recorded which). Source of these receptors: a woman aged 45-59 years who had recovered from COVID-19.

This chain links TRBV30 with TRBJ1-3, with 7 bases aligning to TRBD1. The V gene's germline CDR1 is GTSNPN and CDR2 SVGIG (reference sequence). J lost 2 bases, V lost 3 bases, and 13 bases had no gene match. The CDR3 totals 17 residues. CDR3: CAWRRPETGYAGNTIYF. The DNA for the CDR3 is TGTGCCTGGAGGCGACCCGAGACAGGGTATGCTGGAAACACCATATATTTT.

The rearrangement joins TRBV4-1 to TRBJ2-7; maybe TRBD2 (6 bases). The length of the CDR3 is 15 residues. With 1 base removed from V and 2 bases from J, the gap between germline ends came to 12 bases. Germline assignment: CDR1 MGHRA and CDR2 YSYEKL. The chain's CDR3 is CASSQVAGRAYEQYF. The CDR3 DNA is TGCGCCAGCAGCCAAGTGGCGGGACGGGCCTACGAGCAGTACTTC.

The gene calls are TRBV30 and TRBJ2-7; D remains ambiguous. The germline V gene encodes CDR1 GTSNPN and CDR2 SVGIG (reference sequence). The CDR3 extends over 15 amino acids. V lost 0 bases, J lost 2 bases, and 14 bases lay in between. The CDR3 loop is CAWSVLGDPAYEQYF. In DNA, the CDR3 is TGTGCCTGGAGTGTATTGGGCGACCCGGCCTACGAGCAGTACTTC.

The chain recombines TRBV24-1 with TRBJ1-3; TRBD1 might be the D (6 bases). Germline loops: CDR1 KGHDR, CDR2 SFDVKD. V lost 4 bases to trimming and J lost 0 bases, with 15 bases between them. CDR3 length equals 17 residues. Written as DNA, the CDR3 is TGTGCCACCAGTGACTCGACAGGAATTGCCTCTGGAAACACCATATATTTT. It codes for CATSDSTGIASGNTIYF.

The V call is TRBV10-3, the J call TRBJ1-3; D is uncertain. The V gene lost 3 bases and the J gene lost 0 bases, with 15 bases spanning the gap. Germline V gene data show CDR1 as ENHRY and CDR2 as SYGVKD. This CDR3 has 17 residues. The CDR3 loop is CAISDLVGAGSGNTIYF. The DNA of the CDR3 is TGTGCCATCAGTGATTTGGTCGGTGCGGGCTCTGGAAACACCATATATTTT.

The rearrangement joins TRBV5-6 to TRBJ2-3; 7 bases match TRBD2. CDR3 length: 15 amino acids. CDR1 and CDR2 from the germline V gene are SGHDT and YYEEEE. V lost 0 bases and J lost 4; bases outside the gene matches: 5. The CDR3 here is CASSLDLAGADTQYF. The CDR3 DNA reads TGTGCCAGCAGCTTGGACTTGGCGGGGGCAGATACGCAGTATTTT.

The chain links TRBV10-3 to TRBJ2-2; a possible D gene is TRBD1 (5 bases). Germline V gene sequence: CDR1 ENHRY, CDR2 SYGVKD. The CDR3 length is 13 residues. The V end was cut by 4 bases, the J end by 10 bases, with 13 bases between. DNA for the CDR3: TGTGCCATCAGTGCTGGTGGGGCAGAGGAGCTGTTTTTT. Translation gives CAISAGGAEELFF.

The chain has TRBV4-1 and TRBJ1-2; no firm D call. The CDR3 is 15 residues long. Trimming shortened V by 2 bases and J by 5 bases, and 15 bases separated the two germline ends. Per germline, CDR1 MGHRA and CDR2 YSYEKL. CDR3 coding DNA: TGCGCCAGCAGCCAACCTGTGCGGGCCGATTATGGCTACACCTTC. This encodes CASSQPVRADYGYTF.

This chain uses TRBV5-6 with TRBJ1-4, with 11 positions matching TRBD1. Germline CDR1 SGHDT, CDR2 YYEEEE. The ends lost 4 bases at V and 8 bases at J; junction bases unmatched: 4. CDR3 length: 14 residues. This chain's CDR3 is CASSLRTGGEKLFF. The CDR3 region has the DNA TGTGCCAGCAGCCTGCGGACAGGGGGCGAAAAACTGTTTTTT.

In its sample, this clone was seen a few times. The chain links TRBV19 to TRBJ1-1, with 8 bases matching TRBD1. This CDR3 contains 14 residues. Germline CDR1 LNHDA, CDR2 SQIVND (reference sequence). The trim removed 5 bases at V and 5 bases at J, leaving 7 bases unmatched. The CDR3 loop reads CASSAGQGLTEAFF. Here the CDR3 DNA reads TGTGCCAGTAGTGCCGGACAGGGTCTAACTGAAGCTTTCTTT.

The J gene is TRBJ2-7, the V gene TRBV2, with 8 bases that match TRBD1. V lost 6 bases to trimming and J lost 5 bases; unmatched junction nucleotides: 9. The germline gives CDR1 SNHLY, CDR2 FYNNEI. The CDR3 totals 14 residues. This CDR3 is CASRRQGYSDEQYF. CDR3 DNA: TGTGCCAGCAGGAGACAGGGGTACAGCGACGAGCAGTACTTC.

The chain combines TRBV6-9 with TRBJ2-7; 7 bases fit TRBD1. After removal of 8 bases from V and 2 bases from J, the junction contained 9 bases not matched to a gene. The CDR3 totals 14 residues. Germline V lookup: CDR1 MNHGY, CDR2 SVAAGI. The CDR3 region has the DNA TGTGCCAGCGGCCCAAGGGGGCTAGCCTACGAGCAGTACTTC. Protein sequence: CASGPRGLAYEQYF.

The rearrangement joins TRBV27 to TRBJ2-2, with D tentatively TRBD1 (6 bases). The V end was cut by 3 bases, the J end by 5 bases, with 16 bases between. Germline CDR1 reads MNHEY; CDR2 reads SMNVEV (reference sequence). The CDR3 length is 16 residues. CDR3 region: CASSFRRGGWTGELFF. In DNA, the CDR3 is TGTGCCAGCAGTTTTCGGCGAGGGGGTTGGACCGGGGAGCTGTTTTTT.

V is TRBV6-5 and J is TRBJ2-3; 7 nucleotides match TRBD2. Germline V CDR1 and CDR2: MNHEY, SVGAGI. The J segment lost 7 bases and the V segment lost 7 bases, leaving 11 bases of the junction unmatched. CDR3 length: 14 residues. CDR3 region: CASTHSGGSYTQYF. In nucleotides, the CDR3 is TGTGCCAGCACCCACAGTGGCGGGAGTTATACGCAGTATTTT.

The J gene is TRBJ2-5, the V gene TRBV7-2; 10 bases line up with TRBD2. Losses at the gene ends were 2 bases for V and 1 base for J; bases not matched to a gene: 4. This CDR3 has 16 amino acids. Germline CDR1 and CDR2: SGHTA and FQGNSA. DNA for the CDR3: TGTGCCAGCAGCTTATGGACTAGCGGTTTCCAAGAGACCCAGTACTTC. It translates to CASSLWTSGFQETQYF.

This chain connects TRBV15 to TRBJ1-3; D perhaps matches TRBD1 (5 bases). The germline V gene encodes CDR1 LNHNV and CDR2 YYDKDF (reference sequence). The CDR3 consists of 16 residues. The V end was cut by 6 bases, the J end by 4 bases, with 19 bases between. The CDR3 DNA reads TGTGCCACCAGGAGCGACATAACAGGCTCCGGAAACACCATATATTTT. Its translation: CATRSDITGSGNTIYF.